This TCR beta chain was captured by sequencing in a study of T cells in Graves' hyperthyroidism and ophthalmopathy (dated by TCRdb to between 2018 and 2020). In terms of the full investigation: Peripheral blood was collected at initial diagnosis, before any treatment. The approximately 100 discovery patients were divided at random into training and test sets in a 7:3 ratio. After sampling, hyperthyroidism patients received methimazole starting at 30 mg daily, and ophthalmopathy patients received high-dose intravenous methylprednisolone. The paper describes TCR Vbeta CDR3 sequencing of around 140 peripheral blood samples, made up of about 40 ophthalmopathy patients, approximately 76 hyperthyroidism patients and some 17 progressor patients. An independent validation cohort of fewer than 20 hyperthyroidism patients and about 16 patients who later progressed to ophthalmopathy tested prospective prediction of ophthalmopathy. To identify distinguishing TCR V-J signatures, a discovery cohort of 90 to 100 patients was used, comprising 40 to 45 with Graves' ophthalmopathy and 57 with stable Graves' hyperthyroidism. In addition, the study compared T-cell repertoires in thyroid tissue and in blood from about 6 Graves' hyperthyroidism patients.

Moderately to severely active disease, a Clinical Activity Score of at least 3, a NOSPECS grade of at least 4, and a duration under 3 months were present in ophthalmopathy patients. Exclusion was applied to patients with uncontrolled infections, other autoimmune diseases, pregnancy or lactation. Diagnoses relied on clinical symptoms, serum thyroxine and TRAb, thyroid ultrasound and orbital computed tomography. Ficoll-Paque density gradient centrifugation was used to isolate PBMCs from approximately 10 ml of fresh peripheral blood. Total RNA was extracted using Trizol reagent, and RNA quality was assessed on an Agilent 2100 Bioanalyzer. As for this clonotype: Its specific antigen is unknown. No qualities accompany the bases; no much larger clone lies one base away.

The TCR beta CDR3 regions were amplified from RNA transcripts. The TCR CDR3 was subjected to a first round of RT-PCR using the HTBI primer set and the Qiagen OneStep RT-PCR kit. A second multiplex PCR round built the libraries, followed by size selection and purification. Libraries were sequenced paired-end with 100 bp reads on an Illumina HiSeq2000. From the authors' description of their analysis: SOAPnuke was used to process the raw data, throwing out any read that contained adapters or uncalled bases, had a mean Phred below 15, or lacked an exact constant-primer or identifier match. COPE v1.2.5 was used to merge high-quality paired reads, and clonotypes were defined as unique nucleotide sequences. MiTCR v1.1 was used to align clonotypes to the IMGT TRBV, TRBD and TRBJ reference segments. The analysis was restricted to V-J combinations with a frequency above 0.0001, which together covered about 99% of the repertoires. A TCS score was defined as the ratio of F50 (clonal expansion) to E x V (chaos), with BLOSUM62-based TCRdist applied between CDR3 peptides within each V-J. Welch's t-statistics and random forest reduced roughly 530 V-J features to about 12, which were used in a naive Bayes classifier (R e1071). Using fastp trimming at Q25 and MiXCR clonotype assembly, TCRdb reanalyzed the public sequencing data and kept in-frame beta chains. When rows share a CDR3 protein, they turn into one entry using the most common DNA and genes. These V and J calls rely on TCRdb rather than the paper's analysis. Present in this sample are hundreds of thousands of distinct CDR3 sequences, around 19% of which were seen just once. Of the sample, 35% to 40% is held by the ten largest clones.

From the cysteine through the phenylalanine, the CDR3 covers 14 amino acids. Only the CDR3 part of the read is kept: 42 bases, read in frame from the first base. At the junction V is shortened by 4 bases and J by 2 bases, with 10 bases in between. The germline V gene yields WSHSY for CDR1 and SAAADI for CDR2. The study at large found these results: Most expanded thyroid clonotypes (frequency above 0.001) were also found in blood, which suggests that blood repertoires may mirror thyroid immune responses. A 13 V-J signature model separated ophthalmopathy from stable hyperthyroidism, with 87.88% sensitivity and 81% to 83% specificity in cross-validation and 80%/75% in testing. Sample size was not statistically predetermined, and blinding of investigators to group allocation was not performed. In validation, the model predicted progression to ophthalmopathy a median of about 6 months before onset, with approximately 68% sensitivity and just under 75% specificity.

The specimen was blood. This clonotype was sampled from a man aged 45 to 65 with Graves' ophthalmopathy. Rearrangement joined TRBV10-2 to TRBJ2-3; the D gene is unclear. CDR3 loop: CASSAARFTDTQYF. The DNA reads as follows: TGCGCCAGCAGTGCGGCGAGATTCACAGATACGCAGTATTTT.